The 24 T cell receptor beta chains below come from one sample, sequenced in a study of OX40 agonist ivuxolimab in advanced cancers. This table comes from immunoSEQ multiplex PCR, and its TCRdb copy is limited to in-frame clones, with some not included. Of about 58,000 clones listed, 80% to 90% were seen once; the top ten hold 3% to 3.5%. The material was CD4+ or CD8+ T cells sorted from blood, obtained in a trial of the OX40 agonist ivuxolimab. Receptors originate from an adult with an advanced solid tumor such as melanoma, head and neck, liver or kidney cancer.

CDR3 in DNA: TGCAGTGCTCGGGACAACAACGAGCAGTACTTC. Translating it yields CSARDNNEQYF. The rearrangement joins TRBV20-1 to TRBJ2-7; D possibly corresponds to TRBD1 (6 bases). The CDR3 length is 11 residues. Germline assignment: CDR1 DFQATT and CDR2 SNEGSKA (reference sequence). Trimming shortened V by 5 bases and J by 5 bases, and 10 bases separated the two germline ends.

This sequence joins TRBV28 and TRBJ1-5; D gene unclear. The germline V gene encodes CDR1 MDHEN and CDR2 SYDVKM. This CDR3 has 14 residues. V was shortened by 7 bases and J by 2 bases, with 12 bases between the two germline ends. This chain's CDR3 is CASTGGWGNQPQHF. The CDR3, as DNA: TGTGCCAGCACGGGAGGATGGGGCAATCAGCCCCAGCATTTT.

J is TRBJ2-7 and V is TRBV6-6, with TRBD2 identical over 12 bases. CDR3 length equals 15 residues. The germline CDR1 and CDR2 sequences are MNHNY and SVGAGI (reference sequence). Losses at the gene ends were 6 bases for V and 4 bases for J; bases not matched to a gene: 7. The CDR3 is CASRQVGLAGYEQYF. The CDR3 DNA reads as TGTGCCAGCAGACAAGTGGGACTAGCGGGTTACGAGCAGTACTTC.

The chain has TRBV10-1 and TRBJ2-1, with TRBD1 as a possible D gene (6 bases). The CDR3 sequence is 14 residues long. Germline CDR1 is WNHNN and CDR2 is SYGVQD (reference sequence). The ends were cut back, 6 bases at V and 0 bases at J, with 9 bases in the middle. The CDR3 coding sequence is TGCGCCAGCAGCCAGACAGGCTCCTACAATGAGCAGTTCTTC. Amino acids: CASSQTGSYNEQFF.

CDR3 coding DNA: TGTGCCAGCACTGAGGGAAACATTCAGTACTTC. Its protein product is CASTEGNIQYF. The chain employs TRBV2 and TRBJ2-4; perhaps TRBD2 as D (5 bases). This CDR3 has 11 amino acids. The V end was cut by 7 bases, the J end by 6 bases, with 7 bases between. Germline CDR1 SNHLY, CDR2 FYNNEI.

This chain links TRBV6-5 with TRBJ2-7; weak D call: TRBD2 (6 bases). Germline loops: CDR1 MNHEY, CDR2 SVGAGI. The CDR3 runs 16 residues. Between the trimmed V and J ends, which lost 0 bases and 2 bases, there was a span of 14 bases. This CDR3 is CASSYSTPGEAYEQYF. The CDR3 DNA follows: TGTGCCAGCAGTTACTCGACGCCGGGAGAGGCCTACGAGCAGTACTTC.

This clone was detected once. This chain joins TRBV10-2 and TRBJ2-7; no reliable D call. Per the germline V gene, CDR1 is WSHSY and CDR2 is SAAADI. V lost 4 bases, J lost 3 bases, and 13 bases lay in between. The CDR3 is 14 residues long. The CDR3 protein is CASSVLRTVYEQYF. The CDR3 nucleotides read TGCGCCAGCAGTGTGCTGAGGACGGTCTACGAGCAGTACTTC.

V usage is TRBV5-4 and J usage is TRBJ2-2; D possibly corresponds to TRBD2 (6 bases). Germline-derived CDR1 and CDR2 are SGHNT and YYREEE (reference sequence). Trimming left V 0 bases short and J 1 base short, with 13 bases between. CDR3 length: 17 amino acids. Here the CDR3 DNA reads TGTGCCAGCAGCTTGGCCGGAGGGAGGCGGAACACCGGGGAGCTGTTTTTT. This sequence encodes CASSLAGGRRNTGELFF.

The genes are TRBV6-5 and TRBJ2-5; D is undetermined. The CDR3 totals 13 residues. Looked up from germline, CDR1 is MNHEY and CDR2 is SVGAGI. The ends were cut back, 6 bases at V and 4 bases at J, with 12 bases in the middle. CDR3 sequence: CASSSDPGETQYF. The CDR3 DNA reads TGTGCCAGCAGCAGTGACCCAGGAGAGACCCAGTACTTC.

J is TRBJ2-2 and V is TRBV9; D unclear. The CDR3 is made up of 15 amino acids. V lost 4 bases and J lost 5, with 15 bases in between. In germline, CDR1 is SGDLS, CDR2 YYNGEE. Written as DNA, the CDR3 is TGTGCCAGCAGCCCCTGGAGCCTCGGGACCGGGGAGCTGTTTTTT. Translated: CASSPWSLGTGELFF.

Only a few counts were recorded for this clone. The gene calls are TRBV5-4 and TRBJ1-3; tentative D call: TRBD1 (5 bases). V lost 0 bases and J 1 base, leaving 11 bases between the germline ends. CDR1 SGHNT and CDR2 YYREEE come from the germline V gene (reference sequence). There are 16 residues in the CDR3. CDR3 DNA: TGTGCCAGCAGCTTGGGGGGGAGACGGTCTGGAAACACCATATATTTT. Amino acids: CASSLGGRRSGNTIYF.

By its share, this clone is medium-sized. The identical CDR3 is also encoded by other nucleotide sequences in the sample. The V call is TRBV28, the J call TRBJ2-7, with D unclear. V was shortened by 6 bases and J by 1 base, with 7 bases between the two germline ends. Per the germline V gene, CDR1 is MDHEN and CDR2 is SYDVKM. This CDR3 spans 12 amino acids. This chain's CDR3 is CASSGSSYEQYF. In nucleotides, the CDR3 is TGTGCCAGCAGCGGGTCATCCTACGAGCAGTACTTC.

V and J are TRBV5-1 and TRBJ2-2; D may be TRBD2 (6 bases). The germline V gene has CDR1 SGHRS and CDR2 YFSETQ. This CDR3 comprises 17 residues. With 0 bases removed from V and 5 bases from J, the gap between germline ends came to 17 bases. The CDR3 region has the DNA TGCGCCAGCAGCTTGGCCGTCGCTAGCGAGCCAACCGGGGAGCTGTTTTTT. Amino acids: CASSLAVASEPTGELFF. The full variable domain, its missing parts supplied by reference TRBV5-1 and TRBJ2-2, is KAGVTQTPRYLIKTRGQQVTLSCSPISGHRSVSWYQQTPGQGLQFLFEYFSETQRNKGNFPGRFSGRQFSNSRSEMNVSTLELGDSALYLCASSLAVASEPTGELFFGEGSRLTVL.

CDR3 sequence (DNA): TGTGCCTGTACCGCAGTGGCGGGAGCTACCTACGAGCAGTACTTC. It specifies CACTAVAGATYEQYF. The chain couples TRBV30 to TRBJ2-7; TRBD2 matches 7 bases. The CDR3 length is 15 residues. The germline CDR1 and CDR2 sequences are GTSNPN and SVGIG (reference sequence). Trimming cost V 6 bases and J 2 bases; bases outside gene matches: 13.

With respect to this clone: This specimen includes other DNA sequences encoding the same CDR3. The chain uses TRBV7-9 and TRBJ1-5; D possibly corresponds to TRBD1 (6 bases). This CDR3 comprises 12 residues. V shed 3 bases and J shed 7 bases, with 7 bases lying between them. From germline, CDR1 is SEHNR and CDR2 FQNEAQ (reference sequence). The DNA for the CDR3 is TGTGCCAGCAGCTTGGGACAACAGCCCCAGCATTTT. Translating it yields CASSLGQQPQHF. Using reference TRBV7-9 and TRBJ1-5 for the parts outside the CDR3, the full variable domain is DTGVSQNPRHKITKRGQNVTFRCDPISEHNRLYWYRQTLGQGPEFLTYFQNEAQLEKSRLLSDRFSAERPKGSFSTLEIQRTEQGDSAMYLCASSLGQQPQHFGDGTRLSIL.

The chain links TRBV21-1 to TRBJ2-1; the DNA was not compared with TRBD2, the D call given in the table. TRBV21-1 is classified as a pseudogene. The CDR3 has 17 residues. This chain's CDR3 is CASSKVGSGRAYNEQFF. The CDR3 DNA reads TGTGCCAGCAGCAAAGTGGGTAGCGGGAGGGCCTACAATGAGCAGTTCTTC.

The table lists this clone with a count of one. The chain carries TRBV28 and TRBJ2-6, with unresolved D. Germline V gene sequence: CDR1 MDHEN, CDR2 SYDVKM. Trimming took off 5 bases at V and 1 base at J, with 6 bases between the two ends. The CDR3 totals 14 residues. DNA of the CDR3: TGTGCCAGCAGTCCCCATTCTGGGGCCAACGTCCTGACTTTC. This codes for CASSPHSGANVLTF.

The chain joins TRBV15 to TRBJ1-4; D not resolved. The V end was cut by 0 bases, the J end by 0 bases, with 8 bases between. Germline V gene sequence: CDR1 LNHNV, CDR2 YYDKDF (reference sequence). This CDR3 has 16 amino acids. The CDR3: CATSREPLTTNEKLFF. CDR3 bases: TGTGCCACCAGCAGAGAGCCACTTACAACTAATGAAAAACTGTTTTTT. Combining the CDR3 with reference TRBV15 and TRBJ1-4 gives the whole variable domain DAMVIQNPRYQVTQFGKPVTLSCSQTLNHNVMYWYQQKSSQAPKLLFHYYDKDFNNEADTPDNFQSRRPNTSFCFLDIRSPGLGDTAMYLCATSREPLTTNEKLFFGSGTQLSVL.

V and J are TRBV28 and TRBJ1-2; D is perhaps TRBD1 (6 bases). CDR1 and CDR2 (germline): MDHEN, SYDVKM. Trimming removed 4 bases at V and 7 bases at J, with 7 bases between. This CDR3 comprises 11 residues. The CDR3 sequence: CASSSRGGYTF. The CDR3 DNA is TGTGCCAGCAGTTCCAGGGGTGGCTACACCTTC.

The V gene is TRBV7-9, the J gene TRBJ2-2, with 8 positions matching TRBD1. The CDR3 length is 15 residues. Germline-derived CDR1 and CDR2 are SEHNR and FQNEAQ (reference sequence). V shed 7 bases and J 6 bases; nucleotides not matched to a gene: 10. CDR3: CASTTGTGGPGELFF. The CDR3 DNA follows: TGTGCCAGCACCACCGGGACAGGCGGTCCCGGGGAGCTGTTTTTT.

The chain carries TRBV4-2 and TRBJ2-3; D is unclear. Trimming took 3 bases from V and 8 from J, leaving 15 bases between them. CDR1 and CDR2 from the germline V gene are LGHNA and YNFKEQ. The CDR3 runs 14 residues. DNA for the CDR3: TGTGCCAGCAGCCACCCTGCGACGGCGTCTACGCAGTATTTT. Translation gives CASSHPATASTQYF.

The chain couples TRBV19 to TRBJ1-2; D is ambiguous. This CDR3 has 16 residues. V was trimmed by 2 bases and J by 4 bases, leaving 17 bases between them. Germline CDR1 reads LNHDA; CDR2 reads SQIVND (reference sequence). The DNA for the CDR3 is TGTGCCAGTAGTATACGTGAGAGACTAGGTTCCTATGGCTACACCTTC. This encodes CASSIRERLGSYGYTF. Full variable domain (remainder filled in from reference TRBV19 and TRBJ1-2): DGGITQSPKYLFRKEGQNVTLSCEQNLNHDAMYWYRQDPGQGLRLIYYSQIVNDFQKGDIAEGYSVSREKKESFPLTVTSAQKNPTAFYLCASSIRERLGSYGYTFGSGTRLTVV.

This clone was seen more than once but under ten times. The genes are TRBV7-8 and TRBJ2-7; D possibly uses TRBD1 or TRBD2 (5 bases each). V was cut by 5 bases and J by 2 bases, with 10 bases left in between. The CDR3 runs 13 residues. Germline CDR1 reads SGHVS; CDR2 reads FQNEAQ. The CDR3 spells CASSTGRTYEQYF. The CDR3 DNA reads TGTGCCAGCAGCACGGGACGGACCTACGAGCAGTACTTC.

The CDR3: CASSSYYGYTF. CDR3 bases: TGTGCCAGCAGCTCCTACTATGGCTACACCTTC. V usage is TRBV5-6 and J usage is TRBJ1-2; D unresolved. This CDR3 has 11 amino acids. Germline CDR1 reads SGHDT; CDR2 reads YYEEEE. The germline V and J ends were trimmed by 3 bases and 3 bases, with 3 bases remaining between them.